This T cell receptor (beta chain) was captured in a study of T cell responses to AZD1222 COVID-19 vaccine. Study-wide context: Pooled in the analysis were second doses at about 4 or about 12 weeks.

CDR1 MDHEN and CDR2 SYDVKM come from the germline V gene. CDR3 length: 13 residues. Deletions cut 3 bases from V and 2 bases from J, with 7 bases between. In the case of this clone: Its matching antigen is unknown.

General study findings and limits: Spike was spanned by vaccine-associated CD4 TCRs, with dominance at 160-218 and 743-854.

Sequenced by immunoSEQ multiplex PCR; TCRdb stores in-frame clones only, minus some. The sample lists some 140,000 clones, approximately 90% seen once, with about 6% in the top ten. The sample was peripheral blood, taken on day 0 of AZD1222 vaccination. This TCR was sampled from an adult in good health. The chain uses TRBV28 and TRBJ1-2; the D is unclear. The CDR3 loop reads CASSLSKNYGYTF. The CDR3 DNA is TGTGCCAGCAGTTTGAGCAAAAACTATGGCTACACCTTC.